The next 31 T cell receptor beta chains were all read from a single sample in a study of blood T cell repertoires in COVID-19. TCRdb keeps only in-frame clones here, not all; method: immunoSEQ multiplex PCR. The table lists 130,000 or so clones, approximately 88% of them singletons. The sample taken for sequencing was peripheral blood. These receptors all come from a man in his fifties or sixties with acute or convalescent COVID-19.

V and J are TRBV29-1 and TRBJ2-1; 11 nucleotides align to TRBD2. The germline gives CDR1 SQVTM, CDR2 ANQGSEA. This CDR3 is built from 14 residues. V trimming: 7 bases; J trimming: 4 bases; junction bases outside the gene matches: 6. Here the CDR3 DNA reads TGCAGCGCCCCGGCTAGCGGGAGGTACAATGAGCAGTTCTTC. Amino acid sequence: CSAPASGRYNEQFF.

The rearrangement uses TRBV11-3 and TRBJ2-7; D may be TRBD2 (5 bases). Germline lookup yields CDR1 SGHNT and CDR2 YENEEA. The CDR3 has 12 residues. Trimming removed 5 bases from V and 3 bases from J, with 8 bases in between. The DNA for the CDR3 is TGTGCCAGCAGCCAGGCGGGCTACGAGCAGTACTTC. Encoded protein: CASSQAGYEQYF.

This clone was picked up one time. The chain recombines TRBV9 with TRBJ2-7; 8 bases match TRBD1. The CDR3 runs 17 residues. V gave up 0 bases and J gave up 5 bases; unmatched junction bases: 13. Germline V gene lookup returns CDR1 SGDLS and CDR2 YYNGEE. In DNA form, the CDR3 reads TGTGCCAGCAGCGTAGGGCTAAGGGCAGGGGGCCTGGACGAGCAGTACTTC. It encodes CASSVGLRAGGLDEQYF.

The chain combines TRBV10-1 with TRBJ2-1; unclear D gene. The CDR3 has 12 amino acids. The V and J ends lost 4 bases and 8 bases respectively, with 9 bases between them. CDR1 and CDR2 (germline): WNHNN, SYGVQD (reference sequence). The CDR3, as DNA: TGCGCCAGCAGTGCCGCAAACTATGAGCAGTTCTTC. This gives the protein CASSAANYEQFF.

The V call is TRBV2, the J call TRBJ2-7; D gene ambiguous. With 2 bases removed from V and 5 bases from J, the gap between germline ends came to 4 bases. Per germline, CDR1 SNHLY and CDR2 FYNNEI. There are 11 residues in the CDR3. The chain's CDR3 is CASSESNEQYF. The CDR3 DNA reads as TGTGCCAGCAGTGAATCAAACGAGCAGTACTTC.

The DNA for the CDR3 is TGTGCCAGCAGTTTAGGGGGGAGTGGGGAGACCCAGTACTTC. It encodes CASSLGGSGETQYF. V usage is TRBV27 and J usage is TRBJ2-5; perhaps TRBD2 as D (6 bases). The CDR3 runs 14 residues. Per germline, CDR1 MNHEY and CDR2 SMNVEV (reference sequence). Trimming shortened V by 2 bases and J by 5 bases, and 12 bases separated the two germline ends.

The V gene is TRBV6-2 or TRBV6-3, the J gene TRBJ2-7; 7 positions agree with TRBD1. This CDR3 spans 16 amino acids. The junction had 7 bases not matched to a gene; V was cut back by 2 bases and J by 0 bases. Germline CDR1 MNHEY, CDR2 SVGEGT. CDR3 in DNA: TGTGCCAGCAGTTACCATTCTAGGGGGCTCTCCTACGAGCAGTACTTC. The encoded protein is CASSYHSRGLSYEQYF.

The V and J genes are TRBV11-2 and TRBJ2-3; a possible D gene is TRBD2 (5 bases). The V end lost 1 base, the J end lost 3 bases, and 8 bases lay between the germline ends. CDR3 length: 14 amino acids. Germline assignment: CDR1 SGHAT and CDR2 FQNNGV. Here the CDR3 reads CASSLGGRTDTQYF. The CDR3 nucleotides read TGTGCCAGCAGCTTAGGAGGGAGAACAGATACGCAGTATTTT.

The chain employs TRBV27 and TRBJ2-3, with TRBD2 matching 12 bases. V trimming: 7 bases; J trimming: 8 bases; junction bases outside the gene matches: 13. From germline, CDR1 is MNHEY and CDR2 SMNVEV (reference sequence). The CDR3 sequence is 16 residues long. The CDR3 DNA is TGTGCCAGCACCCGGGCATGGACTAGCGGGAAAGGTACGCAGTATTTT. It yields the protein CASTRAWTSGKGTQYF.

V and J are TRBV30 and TRBJ2-7, with 8 nucleotides matching TRBD2. Germline assignment: CDR1 GTSNPN and CDR2 SVGIG (reference sequence). V was clipped by 5 bases and J by 3 bases; unmatched bases: 6. This CDR3 is built from 13 residues. CDR3 in DNA: TGTGCCTGGGGGGTAGCGGGACTCTACGAGCAGTACTTC. It is translated as CAWGVAGLYEQYF.

This CDR3 reads CASGLLSGQGTEQFF. CDR3 DNA sequence: TGTGCTAGTGGCTTACTATCGGGACAGGGGACTGAGCAGTTCTTC. The chain employs TRBV12-5 and TRBJ2-1; 10 positions match TRBD1. The junction had 11 bases not matched to a gene; V was cut back by 6 bases and J by 9 bases. Germline CDR1 reads LGHNT; CDR2 reads FRNRAP. This CDR3 spans 15 amino acids.

The chain is built from TRBV3-1 (or the pseudogene TRBV3-2) and TRBJ2-5, with D possibly TRBD2 on 5 matching bases. Trimming stripped 0 bases from V and 3 bases from J, with 14 bases between. The CDR3 contains 16 residues. In germline, CDR1 is LGHDT, CDR2 YNNKEL (reference sequence). CDR3 DNA: TGTGCCAGCAGCCAAGATCTGTCCGGGAAGAAAGAGACCCAGTACTTC. Its protein product is CASSQDLSGKKETQYF.

The rearrangement uses TRBV7-9 and TRBJ2-1, with 9 bases lining up with TRBD1. This CDR3 contains 14 residues. The V and J ends lost 8 bases and 7 bases, in that order; junction bases with no gene match: 9. CDR1 and CDR2 from the germline V gene are SEHNR and FQNEAQ (reference sequence). The CDR3, as DNA: TGTGCCAGCCAATTCACAGGGGGCGGTAATGAGCAGTTCTTC. Translated: CASQFTGGGNEQFF.

V usage is TRBV5-6 and J usage is TRBJ2-1; D ambiguous. The CDR3 is made up of 12 amino acids. Trimming left V 4 bases short and J 7 bases short, with 9 bases between. Germline-derived CDR1 and CDR2 are SGHDT and YYEEEE. This CDR3 is CASSPGVNEQFF. The CDR3 coding sequence is TGTGCCAGCAGCCCCGGAGTGAATGAGCAGTTCTTC.

The CDR3, as DNA: TGTGCCAGCAGTCCGGACAGGGGAAGCAATCAGCCCCAGCATTTT. It encodes CASSPDRGSNQPQHF. The gene calls are TRBV2 and TRBJ1-5; 9 positions agree with TRBD1. This CDR3 region has 15 residues. The V segment lost 5 bases and the J segment 1 base; nucleotides outside the gene matches: 3. The germline CDR1 and CDR2 sequences are SNHLY and FYNNEI. Looking up the rest from reference TRBV2 and TRBJ1-5 gives the full variable domain: EPEVTQTPSHQVTQMGQEVILRCVPISNHLYFYWYRQILGQKVEFLVSFYNNEISEKSEIFDDQFSVERPDGSNFTLKIRSTKLEDSAMYFCASSPDRGSNQPQHFGDGTRLSIL.

The gene calls are TRBV4-2 and TRBJ2-7; 8 bases fit TRBD1. CDR3 length: 16 residues. V trimming: 4 bases; J trimming: 2 bases; junction bases outside the gene matches: 10. Germline-derived CDR1 and CDR2 are LGHNA and YNFKEQ. CDR3 coding DNA: TGTGCCAGCAGCCCAAACCCGGGACAGGATACCTACGAGCAGTACTTC. It codes for CASSPNPGQDTYEQYF.

This rearrangement joins TRBV19 to TRBJ1-4, with D unclear. Trimming stripped 3 bases from V and 8 bases from J, with 16 bases between. The CDR3 contains 15 residues. Germline V gene data show CDR1 as LNHDA and CDR2 as SQIVND (reference sequence). The CDR3 sequence is CASSMESIRPEKLFF. The CDR3 DNA reads as TGTGCCAGTAGTATGGAGAGTATTCGGCCGGAAAAACTGTTTTTT.

This chain joins TRBV5-4 and TRBJ2-4; tentative D call: TRBD2 (5 bases). Looked up from germline, CDR1 is SGHNT and CDR2 is YYREEE (reference sequence). The length of the CDR3 is 14 residues. V was trimmed by 4 bases and J by 2 bases, leaving 10 bases between them. For the CDR3, the DNA is TGTGCCAGCAGCGCTGGCGGGTCCAAAAACATTCAGTACTTC. Its protein product is CASSAGGSKNIQYF.

The gene calls are TRBV2 and TRBJ2-1; D may be TRBD1 (7 bases). Germline CDR1 reads SNHLY; CDR2 reads FYNNEI. The CDR3 loop spans 12 amino acids. V was cut by 6 bases and J by 9 bases, with 12 bases left in between. DNA of the CDR3: TGTGCCAGCAGCCCAGGGGGGCGTGAGCAGTTCTTC. It yields the protein CASSPGGREQFF.

The chain joins TRBV21-1 to TRBJ2-7; TRBD2, as called in the table, went unchecked against the DNA. TRBV21-1 is a pseudogene segment. The CDR3 has 17 amino acids. The CDR3 nucleotides read TGTGCCAGCAGCAAAGCAGCGGCTAGCGGGAGATTTTGCGAGCAGTACTTC. This sequence encodes CASSKAAASGRFCEQYF.

This clone has just one count. The V call is TRBV18, the J call TRBJ1-2, with TRBD1 as a possible D gene (6 bases). Germline values: CDR1 KGHSH, CDR2 LQKENI. CDR3 length equals 17 residues. Between the trimmed V and J ends, which lost 6 bases and 1 base, there was a span of 21 bases. CDR3 sequence: CASSSNVPGTSNYGYTF. CDR3 bases: TGTGCCAGCTCGTCAAACGTTCCCGGGACAAGTAACTATGGCTACACCTTC.

The chain carries TRBV10-3 and TRBJ1-3; perhaps TRBD1 as D (6 bases). This CDR3 comprises 13 residues. The V end was cut by 9 bases, the J end by 4 bases, with 13 bases between. Germline-derived CDR1 and CDR2 are ENHRY and SYGVKD. CDR3 sequence: CAIAQGKGNTIYF. CDR3 DNA: TGTGCCATAGCTCAGGGGAAAGGAAACACCATATATTTT.

The V and J genes are TRBV19 and TRBJ1-1, with D possibly being TRBD1 (5 bases). This CDR3 has 14 residues. The ends were cut back, 6 bases at V and 4 bases at J, with 15 bases in the middle. The V gene's germline CDR1 is LNHDA and CDR2 SQIVND (reference sequence). The CDR3 coding sequence is TGTGCCAGTAGATACGGACATAGTAGCACTGAAGCTTTCTTT. Protein sequence: CASRYGHSSTEAFF.

This clone showed up just a few times. The sample holds other DNA sequences that translate to the same CDR3. In nucleotides, the CDR3 is TGTGCCAGCAGCTTAAATAGGAACACTGAAGCTTTCTTT. It specifies CASSLNRNTEAFF. This chain joins TRBV11-3 and TRBJ1-1; no clear D gene. CDR1 is SGHNT and CDR2 is YENEEA in the germline V gene. There are 13 residues in the CDR3. V shed 2 bases and J shed 1 base, with 5 bases lying between them.

The V gene is TRBV13, the J gene TRBJ2-6; 8 bases are shared with TRBD1. Germline lookup yields CDR1 PRHDT and CDR2 FYEKMQ (reference sequence). There are 16 residues in the CDR3. Losses at the gene ends were 2 bases for V and 4 bases for J; bases not matched to a gene: 4. The CDR3 DNA sequence: TGTGCCAGCAGCTTAATTGGGACAGGAGGGGCCAACGTCCTGACTTTC. Its protein product is CASSLIGTGGANVLTF.

CDR3 sequence (DNA): TGCGCCAGCAGCTTGGCCTCGGGAGCCCAACCCTACGAGCAGTACTTC. This codes for CASSLASGAQPYEQYF. The rearrangement joins TRBV5-1 to TRBJ2-7; D is possibly TRBD2 (6 bases). Trimming took 0 bases from V and 2 from J, leaving 15 bases between them. Germline V CDR1 and CDR2: SGHRS, YFSETQ. The CDR3 contains 16 residues.

The J gene is TRBJ1-1, the V gene TRBV5-1; 7 bases line up with TRBD1. This CDR3 comprises 14 residues. J lost 1 base, V lost 7 bases, and 7 bases had no gene match. Germline CDR1 SGHRS, CDR2 YFSETQ. Here the CDR3 DNA reads TGCGCCAGCGGGACAGTGAGTCCGAACACTGAAGCTTTCTTT. Translating gives CASGTVSPNTEAFF.

This chain joins TRBV6-5 and TRBJ1-2; 7 nucleotides match TRBD1. Germline CDR1 reads MNHEY; CDR2 reads SVGAGI. The CDR3 runs 15 residues. After removal of 6 bases from V and 4 bases from J, the junction contained 11 bases not matched to a gene. The CDR3 region is CASRRDRETGYGYTF. The CDR3 region has the DNA TGTGCCAGCAGACGTGACAGGGAAACGGGCTATGGCTACACCTTC.

The rearrangement links TRBV3-1 (or the pseudogene TRBV3-2) to TRBJ2-1, with 11 bases fitting TRBD2. After removal of 1 base from V and 8 bases from J, the junction contained 4 bases not matched to a gene. The CDR3 spans 15 residues. Germline values: CDR1 LGHDT, CDR2 YNNKEL (reference sequence). The CDR3 loop reads CASSQGGLAADEQFF. The CDR3 nucleotides are TGTGCCAGCAGCCAAGGGGGACTAGCGGCCGATGAGCAGTTCTTC.

This clone was seen just once. This chain links TRBV12-3 or TRBV12-4 with TRBJ2-7; TRBD1 matches 8 bases. The V gene end was trimmed by 6 bases and the J gene end by 5 bases; junction bases not matched to a gene: 3. The CDR3 spans 12 residues. The CDR3 spells CASRVTGDEQYF. CDR3 nucleotide sequence: TGTGCCAGCAGGGTGACAGGGGACGAGCAGTACTTC.

V usage is TRBV6-1 and J usage is TRBJ1-1; D not resolved. The length of the CDR3 is 13 residues. Germline CDR1 reads MNHNS; CDR2 reads SASEGT. V was shortened by 3 bases and J by 4 bases, with 9 bases between the two germline ends. CDR3 in amino acids: CASSDEVGTEAFF. The CDR3 DNA follows: TGTGCCAGCAGTGATGAGGTTGGCACTGAAGCTTTCTTT.